These 28 T cell receptor beta chains originate from one sample sequenced in a study of blood T cell repertoires in COVID-19 (dated by TCRdb to the early 2020s). To prepare the library, the immunoSEQ multiplex PCR assay was applied. TCRdb limited this immuneACCESS table to in-frame rearrangements with V and J called. A share of clones is missing; checked studies link under half to unresolved V genes, and the rest is unexplained. Counted in this sample were about 170,000 clones; around nine tenths of them appeared once. Of the sample, approximately 2% is held by the ten largest clones. The sequenced material came from peripheral blood. These receptors were obtained from a man aged 50 or older who had recovered from COVID-19.

The rearrangement links TRBV3-1 (or the pseudogene TRBV3-2) to TRBJ2-3; TRBD2 agrees at 11 bases. This CDR3 spans 16 amino acids. Germline values: CDR1 LGHDT, CDR2 YNNKEL (reference sequence). The ends lost 4 bases at V and 6 bases at J; junction bases unmatched: 9. The CDR3 region is CASSPLAGEARDTQYF. The CDR3 nucleotides read TGTGCCAGCAGCCCACTAGCGGGAGAAGCTAGGGATACGCAGTATTTT.

This chain connects TRBV30 to TRBJ1-6, with 7 bases matching TRBD1. This CDR3 has 13 residues. V dropped 1 base and J dropped 14; count of bases not matched to a gene: 8. Germline lookup yields CDR1 GTSNPN and CDR2 SVGIG (reference sequence). This CDR3 reads CAWSAETGYALHF. In DNA form, the CDR3 reads TGTGCCTGGAGTGCTGAGACAGGGTATGCCCTCCACTTT. Filled out from reference TRBV30 and TRBJ1-6, the complete variable domain reads SQTIHQWPATLVQPVGSPLSLECTVEGTSNPNLYWYRQAAGRGLQLLFYSVGIGQISSEVPQNLSASRPQDRQFILSSKKLLLSDSGFYLCAWSAETGYALHFGNGTRLTVT.

The chain has TRBV28 and TRBJ2-5; possibly TRBD2 for D (7 bases). The CDR3 runs 15 residues. V lost 6 bases and J lost 4, with 18 bases in between. Per the germline V gene, CDR1 is MDHEN and CDR2 is SYDVKM. The CDR3 loop is CASSLGGGERETQYF. Written as DNA, the CDR3 is TGTGCCAGCAGCTTGGGCGGGGGCGAGAGAGAGACCCAGTACTTC.

This sequence joins TRBV19 and TRBJ2-2; TRBD1 might be the D (7 bases). Between the trimmed V and J ends, which lost 8 bases and 5 bases, there was a span of 15 bases. This CDR3 spans 14 amino acids. The germline gives CDR1 LNHDA, CDR2 SQIVND (reference sequence). This chain's CDR3 is CASRRTGGTGELFF. The CDR3 DNA reads as TGTGCCAGTCGACGGACAGGAGGGACCGGGGAGCTGTTTTTT.

This rearrangement joins TRBV5-6 to TRBJ1-5; 9 nucleotides match TRBD1. The germline V gene encodes CDR1 SGHDT and CDR2 YYEEEE. J lost 1 base, V lost 2 bases, and 4 bases had no gene match. The CDR3 length is 16 residues. Here the CDR3 reads CASSFTGGASNQPQHF. CDR3 DNA sequence: TGTGCCAGCAGCTTTACAGGGGGCGCGAGCAATCAGCCCCAGCATTTT.

Turning to this clone: Other nucleotide sequences in the sample specify the same CDR3. This sequence joins TRBV2 and TRBJ1-5, with 8 nucleotides matching TRBD1. The V gene's germline CDR1 is SNHLY and CDR2 FYNNEI. The CDR3 length is 13 residues. The J segment lost 4 bases and the V segment lost 4 bases, leaving 0 bases of the junction unmatched. CDR3 in amino acids: CASSGQGNQPQHF. The CDR3 nucleotides are TGTGCCAGCAGTGGACAGGGGAATCAGCCCCAGCATTTT.

The J gene is TRBJ1-3, the V gene TRBV6-5, with 7 nucleotides matching TRBD1. Trimming took 8 bases from V and 4 from J; bases not matched to a gene: 5. Germline values: CDR1 MNHEY, CDR2 SVGAGI. The CDR3 contains 13 residues. CDR3 protein: CASQGVGGNTIYF. DNA for the CDR3: TGTGCCAGCCAGGGGGTGGGGGGAAACACCATATATTTT.

The J gene is TRBJ1-5, the V gene TRBV7-2; perhaps TRBD1 as D (5 bases). The CDR3 length is 15 residues. Germline V CDR1 and CDR2: SGHTA, FQGNSA. Deletions cut 1 base from V and 3 bases from J, with 10 bases between. The CDR3 spells CASSLGGAHNQPQHF. CDR3 coding DNA: TGTGCCAGCAGCTTAGGGGGCGCCCACAATCAGCCCCAGCATTTT.

The V gene is TRBV6-1, the J gene TRBJ1-1; a possible D gene is TRBD1 (5 bases). V gave up 1 base and J gave up 12 bases, with 15 bases separating them. The length of the CDR3 is 13 residues. Germline CDR1 is MNHNS and CDR2 is SASEGT. The DNA for the CDR3 is TGTGCCAGCAGTGAAGAAGTGCAGGGTAAAACTTTCTTT. Its translation: CASSEEVQGKTFF.

The chain combines TRBV5-1 with TRBJ1-4; D perhaps matches TRBD1 (6 bases). The germline CDR1 and CDR2 sequences are SGHRS and YFSETQ. The V end was cut by 4 bases, the J end by 5 bases, with 21 bases between. This CDR3 is built from 17 residues. CDR3 DNA sequence: TGCGCCAGCAGCCTCGACACCGCGGGGGCCTTAAATGAAAAACTGTTTTTT. This sequence encodes CASSLDTAGALNEKLFF.

The V call is TRBV6-2 or TRBV6-3, the J call TRBJ2-1; maybe TRBD1 (5 bases). CDR1 and CDR2 (germline): MNHEY, SVGEGT. V was cut by 3 bases and J by 0 bases, with 9 bases left in between. The length of the CDR3 is 15 residues. CDR3 protein: CASSYRGSSYNEQFF. CDR3 coding DNA: TGTGCCAGCAGTTATAGGGGAAGCTCCTACAATGAGCAGTTCTTC.

V is TRBV28 and J is TRBJ2-7; 9 bases align to TRBD1. This CDR3 contains 15 residues. Unmatched junction bases numbered 11, after V lost 5 bases and J lost 6 bases. Germline V gives CDR1 MDHEN, CDR2 SYDVKM. CDR3 sequence: CASSQGGTGRSEQYF. CDR3 coding DNA: TGTGCCAGCAGTCAAGGAGGGACAGGGCGGTCCGAGCAGTACTTC.

This clone was detected only once. The chain couples TRBV6-2 or TRBV6-3 to TRBJ2-1; D possibly corresponds to TRBD2 (5 bases). The germline gives CDR1 MNHEY, CDR2 SVGEGT. CDR3 length equals 16 residues. Trimming stripped 3 bases from V and 0 bases from J, with 12 bases between. CDR3 sequence: CASSYVAGISYNEQFF. In DNA form, the CDR3 reads TGTGCCAGCAGTTATGTAGCCGGGATCTCCTACAATGAGCAGTTCTTC.

The chain combines TRBV19 with TRBJ2-3; 10 bases agree with TRBD2. This CDR3 is built from 18 residues. V lost 2 bases, J lost 4 bases, and 12 bases stayed unmatched. CDR1 is LNHDA, CDR2 SQIVND, per germline (reference sequence). The CDR3 nucleotides are TGTGCCAGTAGTATAAGCCTAGCGGGAGATGTAGGGGCAGATACGCAGTATTTT. Translating gives CASSISLAGDVGADTQYF.

The J gene is TRBJ1-4, the V gene TRBV6-1, with D perhaps TRBD1 (6 bases). Trimming cost V 2 bases and J 0 bases, with 10 bases left between them. The germline gives CDR1 MNHNS, CDR2 SASEGT. The CDR3 loop spans 16 amino acids. CDR3 loop: CASSENRVATNEKLFF. The CDR3 coding sequence is TGTGCCAGCAGTGAAAACAGGGTTGCAACTAATGAAAAACTGTTTTTT.

In its sample, this clone was seen a few times. This rearrangement joins TRBV7-6 to TRBJ2-7, with 8 bases matching TRBD2. The CDR3 is 15 amino acids. Looked up from germline, CDR1 is SGHVS and CDR2 is FNYEAQ. V lost 0 bases to trimming and J lost 4 bases; unmatched junction nucleotides: 5. CDR3 nucleotides: TGTGCCAGCAGCTTAGCCAGCGGGAGTTGGTACGAGCAGTACTTC. Translating it yields CASSLASGSWYEQYF.

In this sample, this clone turned up once. V and J are TRBV7-6 and TRBJ1-1, with D hard to call. Germline V gives CDR1 SGHVS, CDR2 FNYEAQ. V lost 5 bases to trimming and J lost 4 bases, with 8 bases between them. The CDR3 consists of 12 residues. The DNA of the CDR3 is TGTGCCAGCAGCCCCGCGGTCACTGAAGCTTTCTTT. Translated, it gives CASSPAVTEAFF. The variable domain in full, completed from reference TRBV7-6 and TRBJ1-1, reads GAGVSQSPRYKVTKRGQDVALRCDPISGHVSLYWYRQALGQGPEFLTYFNYEAQQDKSGLPNDRFSAERPEGSISTLTIQRTEQRDSAMYRCASSPAVTEAFFGQGTRLTVV.

In DNA form, the CDR3 reads TGTGCCACTACCGGAGGAACAGATACGCAGTATTTT. This codes for CATTGGTDTQYF. The genes are TRBV18 and TRBJ2-3, with D tentatively TRBD2 (5 bases). This CDR3 comprises 12 residues. CDR1 and CDR2 from the germline V gene are KGHSH and LQKENI. Trimming took off 10 bases at V and 3 bases at J, with 11 bases between the two ends.

The J gene is TRBJ2-1, the V gene TRBV29-1; the match to TRBD1 covers 7 bases. CDR3 length equals 14 residues. The junction had 7 bases not matched to a gene; V was cut back by 6 bases and J by 2 bases. Per the germline V gene, CDR1 is SQVTM and CDR2 is ANQGSEA. CDR3 in amino acids: CSVSRQGTYNEQFF. The CDR3 nucleotides are TGCAGCGTATCTAGACAGGGAACCTACAATGAGCAGTTCTTC.

This chain links TRBV11-2 with TRBJ2-1; TRBD2 agrees at 9 bases. Germline CDR1 reads SGHAT; CDR2 reads FQNNGV. The ends lost 5 bases at V and 7 bases at J; junction bases unmatched: 15. This CDR3 is built from 17 residues. The CDR3 DNA reads as TGTGCCAGCAGCCATATTGAGCGGGGGGTTACGCGGAATGAGCAGTTCTTC. Translation gives CASSHIERGVTRNEQFF.

This clone was seen a handful of times. The rearrangement links TRBV7-3 to TRBJ2-5; D uncertain. Germline V gene sequence: CDR1 SGHTA, CDR2 FQGTGA. V gave up 5 bases and J gave up 3 bases, with 4 bases separating them. The CDR3 loop spans 11 amino acids. The CDR3 bases are TGTGCCAGCAGCAGAGAAGAGACCCAGTACTTC. Translation: CASSREETQYF.

The gene calls are TRBV9 and TRBJ2-5, with 9 nucleotides matching TRBD2. This CDR3 comprises 16 residues. The germline V gene encodes CDR1 SGDLS and CDR2 YYNGEE. V shed 0 bases, J shed 5 bases, and the junction held 8 bases outside the gene matches. The CDR3 reads CASSVAGGRARETQYF. CDR3 sequence (DNA): TGTGCCAGCAGCGTAGCGGGCGGGAGGGCGCGGGAGACCCAGTACTTC.

The V and J genes are TRBV6-5 and TRBJ2-6; D remains unclear. The CDR3 totals 16 residues. V lost 3 bases and J 2 bases, leaving 11 bases between the germline ends. The germline gives CDR1 MNHEY, CDR2 SVGAGI. Here the CDR3 reads CASSYSHSTGANVLTF. The DNA of the CDR3 is TGTGCCAGCAGTTATTCCCACAGCACTGGGGCCAACGTCCTGACTTTC.

This clone has just one count. The chain has TRBV6-5 and TRBJ1-2, with 8 bases lining up with TRBD1. CDR3 length: 13 amino acids. The germline gives CDR1 MNHEY, CDR2 SVGAGI. The V and J ends lost 5 bases and 4 bases, in that order; junction bases with no gene match: 3. Here the CDR3 DNA reads TGTGCCAGCAGTCATGGGACAGGCTATGGCTACACCTTC. Its protein product is CASSHGTGYGYTF.

The chain employs TRBV28 and TRBJ2-6; 7 bases are shared with TRBD1. The CDR3 consists of 16 residues. Germline CDR1 MDHEN, CDR2 SYDVKM. The junction had 4 bases not matched to a gene; V was cut back by 4 bases and J by 1 base. CDR3 coding DNA: TGTGCCAGCAGTTCATCAGGGGGATCTGGGGCCAACGTCCTGACTTTC. Translated: CASSSSGGSGANVLTF.

CDR3 in DNA: TGTGCCACCAGTGACACAGGGGGATCTTTGAATGAGCAGTTCTTC. Amino acids: CATSDTGGSLNEQFF. The chain couples TRBV24-1 to TRBJ2-1, with 8 positions matching TRBD1. With 4 bases clipped from V and 7 bases from J, the junction kept 8 bases outside the gene matches. Germline-derived CDR1 and CDR2 are KGHDR and SFDVKD. CDR3 length: 15 amino acids.

The J gene is TRBJ2-5, the V gene TRBV7-9; 9 bases align to TRBD1. The CDR3 is 15 residues long. Germline CDR1 and CDR2: SEHNR and FQNEAQ (reference sequence). V lost 5 bases and J lost 4; bases outside the gene matches: 8. The CDR3 region has the DNA TGTGCCAGCAGCGACGGGACAGGGTATCGAGAGACCCAGTACTTC. Protein: CASSDGTGYRETQYF.

The genes are TRBV5-1 and TRBJ1-1, with D unresolved. This CDR3 region has 14 residues. The germline V gene encodes CDR1 SGHRS and CDR2 YFSETQ. Trimming shortened V by 4 bases and J by 5 bases, and 15 bases separated the two germline ends. Written as DNA, the CDR3 is TGCGCCAGCAGCCTGACACCGCCCTTTACTGAAGCTTTCTTT. Encoded protein: CASSLTPPFTEAFF. Drawing the rest from reference TRBV5-1 and TRBJ1-1, the complete variable domain is KAGVTQTPRYLIKTRGQQVTLSCSPISGHRSVSWYQQTPGQGLQFLFEYFSETQRNKGNFPGRFSGRQFSNSRSEMNVSTLELGDSALYLCASSLTPPFTEAFFGQGTRLTVV.